The source of this T cell receptor (beta chain) is a study of vaccination effects on CD4 cells after COVID-19. Expansion of antigen-specific CD4+ T cells with viral peptide pools was carried out by the ViraFEST assay before sequencing. The culture ran for roughly ten days, and then CD4+ T cells were isolated. Nobody among the vaccine recipients had prior SARS-CoV-2 infection (nucleocapsid antibodies were negative). PBMC cultures contained two million cells per well, about 10 IU/ml IL-2 and roughly 10 ug/ml peptides. For this clone: Its cognate antigen is unknown.

Profiled with immunoSEQ multiplex PCR; TCRdb holds only in-frame clones, not every one. The sample gives tens of thousands of clones, over 70% of which show up once; over 3.5% is in the top ten. The germline V gene has CDR1 SGDLS and CDR2 YYNGEE. CDR3 size: 15 residues. Trimming took 1 base from V and 7 from J; bases not matched to a gene: 5. This clonotype originated in a human donor who received a COVID-19 vaccine. The material sequenced was CD4+ T cells from PBMCs cultured with HCoV-OC43 spike peptides, taken before COVID-19 vaccination. Stated subset: HCoV-OC43 spike overlapping peptide pool stimulation. The V and J genes are TRBV9 and TRBJ1-6, with 7 bases identical to TRBD1. The CDR3 region is CASSVTGTENSPLHF. The DNA for the CDR3 is TGTGCCAGCAGCGTAACCGGGACAGAGAATTCACCCCTCCACTTT.